The 21 T cell receptor beta chains reported below all come from one sample, sequenced in a study of blood T cell repertoires in COVID-19. Data came from immunoSEQ multiplex PCR; TCRdb stores just in-frame clones and leaves some out. Found here are about 84,000 clones, 75% to 85% of them singletons; the top ten hold roughly 30%. The sample taken for sequencing was peripheral blood. The receptor source for this set is an elderly woman with acute or convalescent COVID-19.

The rearrangement joins TRBV27 to TRBJ2-1; TRBD2 aligns across 8 bases. This CDR3 spans 16 amino acids. Germline CDR1 MNHEY, CDR2 SMNVEV (reference sequence). Germline trimming cut 5 bases from V and 3 bases from J; bases unmatched to any gene: 9. This CDR3 is CASSLYLAGLYNEQFF. The DNA of the CDR3 is TGTGCCAGCAGTCTATACCTAGCGGGCCTCTACAATGAGCAGTTCTTC.

J is TRBJ2-7 and V is TRBV5-6, with 7 bases lining up with TRBD2. V trimming: 5 bases; J trimming: 4 bases; junction bases outside the gene matches: 6. This CDR3 is built from 13 residues. Germline lookup yields CDR1 SGHDT and CDR2 YYEEEE. The CDR3 region is CASSFGLDYEQYF. The CDR3 DNA is TGTGCCAGCAGTTTTGGACTAGATTACGAGCAGTACTTC.

The DNA for the CDR3 is TGTGCCAGCTCACCCGGACAGCAAGAGACCCAGTACTTC. It specifies CASSPGQQETQYF. The V and J genes are TRBV18 and TRBJ2-5, with TRBD1 as a possible D gene (6 bases). The CDR3 covers 13 residues. Between the trimmed V and J ends, which lost 3 bases and 2 bases, there was a span of 7 bases. Germline V CDR1 and CDR2: KGHSH, LQKENI.

The chain has TRBV5-4 and TRBJ2-7, with 10 bases that match TRBD2. The CDR3 sequence is 16 residues long. Germline assignment: CDR1 SGHNT and CDR2 YYREEE (reference sequence). V trimming: 1 base; J trimming: 1 base; junction bases outside the gene matches: 5. The CDR3 DNA reads TGTGCCAGCAGCTTGCCAGCGGGAGGGACTTCCTACGAGCAGTACTTC. It encodes CASSLPAGGTSYEQYF. Filled out from reference TRBV5-4 and TRBJ2-7, the complete variable domain reads ETGVTQSPTHLIKTRGQQVTLRCSSQSGHNTVSWYQQALGQGPQFIFQYYREEENGRGNFPPRFSGLQFPNYSSELNVNALELDDSALYLCASSLPAGGTSYEQYFGPGTRLTVT.

The rearrangement joins TRBV11-3 to TRBJ2-5; TRBD2 matches 8 bases. Trimming took 7 bases from V and 5 from J; bases not matched to a gene: 6. The CDR3 spans 13 residues. CDR1 is SGHNT and CDR2 is YENEEA in the germline V gene. DNA for the CDR3: TGTGCCAGCACCCCGACGGGAGGGGAGACCCAGTACTTC. Translated, it gives CASTPTGGETQYF.

This clone was seen more than once but under ten times. The limits of the CDR3 on the DNA are not certain, so only TCRdb's listed CDR3 is given. The rearrangement joins TRBV21-1 to TRBJ1-5. TRBV21-1 is recorded as a pseudogene. With termini counted, the CDR3 has 15 amino acids. The CDR3 region is CASSKVGRGSQPQHF.

The V gene is TRBV7-3, the J gene TRBJ2-5; a possible D gene is TRBD2 (6 bases). CDR3 length: 12 residues. The ends were cut back, 2 bases at V and 9 bases at J, with 10 bases in the middle. Per the germline V gene, CDR1 is SGHTA and CDR2 is FQGTGA. As DNA, the CDR3 is TGTGCCAGCAGCTTACCCGGGGGTGCCCAGTACTTC. Protein sequence: CASSLPGGAQYF.

J is TRBJ2-7 and V is TRBV7-9, with no clear D. The CDR3 extends over 14 amino acids. The V and J ends lost 1 base and 2 bases respectively, with 9 bases between them. Germline CDR1 reads SEHNR; CDR2 reads FQNEAQ (reference sequence). This CDR3 reads CASSLESGPYEQYF. CDR3 DNA sequence: TGTGCCAGCAGCTTAGAATCAGGCCCCTACGAGCAGTACTTC. Full variable domain (outside the CDR3, taken from reference TRBV7-9 and TRBJ2-7): DTGVSQNPRHKITKRGQNVTFRCDPISEHNRLYWYRQTLGQGPEFLTYFQNEAQLEKSRLLSDRFSAERPKGSFSTLEIQRTEQGDSAMYLCASSLESGPYEQYFGPGTRLTVT.

The chain is built from TRBV3-1 (or the pseudogene TRBV3-2) and TRBJ2-1, with 14 positions matching TRBD2. The CDR3 runs to 17 residues. V was clipped by 1 base and J by 7 bases; unmatched bases: 6. From germline, CDR1 is LGHDT and CDR2 YNNKEL (reference sequence). The CDR3, as DNA: TGTGCCAGCAGCCAAGGGACTAGCGGGAGGATTGGGAATGAGCAGTTCTTC. This codes for CASSQGTSGRIGNEQFF.

The rearrangement uses TRBV3-1 (or the pseudogene TRBV3-2) and TRBJ1-2; D gene uncertain. This CDR3 is 16 amino acids long. Trimming pared 0 bases from V and 2 bases from J, leaving 13 bases between. Germline CDR1 and CDR2: LGHDT and YNNKEL (reference sequence). The CDR3 loop reads CASSQDQAGGNYGYTF. In DNA form, the CDR3 reads TGTGCCAGCAGCCAAGATCAGGCAGGCGGGAACTATGGCTACACCTTC.

V is TRBV10-3 and J is TRBJ2-7; 7 bases align to TRBD2. In germline, CDR1 is ENHRY, CDR2 SYGVKD. There are 13 residues in the CDR3. Trimming cost V 6 bases and J 3 bases; bases outside gene matches: 5. The CDR3 reads CAIRGGVGYEQYF. The CDR3 bases are TGTGCCATCAGGGGGGGGGTCGGCTACGAGCAGTACTTC.

The chain combines TRBV28 with TRBJ1-5; no definite D call. V was shortened by 7 bases and J by 4 bases, with 5 bases between the two germline ends. Germline CDR1 is MDHEN and CDR2 is SYDVKM. This CDR3 contains 11 residues. The CDR3 loop is CASTGNQPQHF. CDR3 DNA sequence: TGTGCCAGCACCGGGAATCAGCCCCAGCATTTT.

V gene TRBV19 combines with J gene TRBJ2-5; 11 nucleotides agree with TRBD2. This CDR3 spans 15 amino acids. CDR1 is LNHDA and CDR2 is SQIVND in the germline V gene (reference sequence). J gave up 4 bases and V 5 bases, and 6 bases lay outside the gene matches. The CDR3 sequence is CASSLTSGIGETQYF. The CDR3 DNA sequence: TGTGCCAGTAGTCTGACTAGCGGGATCGGAGAGACCCAGTACTTC.

V gene TRBV7-2 combines with J gene TRBJ2-5; a possible D gene is TRBD1 (5 bases). Trimming stripped 5 bases from V and 5 bases from J, with 12 bases between. The germline gives CDR1 SGHTA, CDR2 FQGNSA. The CDR3 is 13 residues long. The CDR3 sequence is CASSRQIRETQYF. The CDR3 region has the DNA TGTGCCAGCAGCCGACAGATCCGGGAGACCCAGTACTTC.

This clone has only one observation. The chain joins TRBV9 to TRBJ2-3, with a tentative D call TRBD2 (6 bases). This CDR3 has 16 residues. CDR1 and CDR2 from the germline V gene are SGDLS and YYNGEE. V lost 0 bases to trimming and J lost 3 bases, with 14 bases between them. The CDR3 loop is CASSVASGRSTDTQYF. CDR3 sequence (DNA): TGTGCCAGCAGCGTAGCTTCAGGGAGGTCAACAGATACGCAGTATTTT.

This chain connects TRBV25-1 to TRBJ1-1; no definite D call. The germline V gene encodes CDR1 MGHDK and CDR2 SYGVNS. V lost 3 bases, J lost 5 bases, and 16 bases lay in between. This CDR3 spans 15 amino acids. The CDR3 sequence: CASSDTRTDGTEAFF. The DNA for the CDR3 is TGTGCCAGCAGTGATACCCGGACTGATGGGACTGAAGCTTTCTTT.

This chain connects TRBV5-1 to TRBJ2-2, with a weak D call TRBD1 (5 bases). Trimming cost V 4 bases and J 4 bases, with 20 bases left between them. Germline V gene data show CDR1 as SGHRS and CDR2 as YFSETQ. The CDR3 is 17 residues long. CDR3 amino acids: CASSPIPGMGSTGELFF. In DNA form, the CDR3 reads TGCGCCAGCAGCCCGATACCAGGGATGGGTAGCACCGGGGAGCTGTTTTTT.

The rearrangement uses TRBV19 and TRBJ2-3, with 7 bases identical to TRBD1. Germline loops: CDR1 LNHDA, CDR2 SQIVND (reference sequence). The length of the CDR3 is 15 residues. V shed 5 bases and J 0 bases; nucleotides not matched to a gene: 5. The CDR3 coding sequence is TGTGCCAGTAGTCCCGGGACAGTTAGCACAGATACGCAGTATTTT. It encodes CASSPGTVSTDTQYF.

V and J are TRBV23-1 and TRBJ2-7; 7 bases are shared with TRBD1. TRBV23-1 is annotated as an ORF whose role is uncertain. The CDR3 spans 15 residues. V trimming: 3 bases; J trimming: 3 bases; junction bases outside the gene matches: 8. Here the CDR3 DNA reads TGCGCCAGCAGTCAGACCAGGGACAGAGACTACGAGCAGTACTTC. Protein product: CASSQTRDRDYEQYF.

The rearrangement uses TRBV7-8 and TRBJ1-6, with 8 positions matching TRBD1. Germline lookup yields CDR1 SGHVS and CDR2 FQNEAQ. The ends lost 5 bases at V and 6 bases at J; junction bases unmatched: 9. CDR3 length: 16 residues. The CDR3 protein is CASSRSQGAGNSPLHF. The CDR3 nucleotides are TGTGCCAGCAGCCGGAGTCAGGGGGCCGGTAATTCACCCCTCCACTTT. Full variable domain (outside the CDR3, taken from reference TRBV7-8 and TRBJ1-6): GAGVSQSPRYKVAKRGQDVALRCDPISGHVSLFWYQQALGQGPEFLTYFQNEAQLDKSGLPSDRFFAERPEGSVSTLKIQRTQQEDSAVYLCASSRSQGAGNSPLHFGNGTRLTVT.

V gene TRBV9 combines with J gene TRBJ1-3, with TRBD1 as a possible D gene (6 bases). The germline V gene has CDR1 SGDLS and CDR2 YYNGEE. CDR3 length: 15 amino acids. The V end was cut by 3 bases, the J end by 0 bases, with 10 bases between. CDR3 nucleotides: TGTGCCAGCAGCGCGGCAGGGGTCTCTGGAAACACCATATATTTT. Translated: CASSAAGVSGNTIYF.